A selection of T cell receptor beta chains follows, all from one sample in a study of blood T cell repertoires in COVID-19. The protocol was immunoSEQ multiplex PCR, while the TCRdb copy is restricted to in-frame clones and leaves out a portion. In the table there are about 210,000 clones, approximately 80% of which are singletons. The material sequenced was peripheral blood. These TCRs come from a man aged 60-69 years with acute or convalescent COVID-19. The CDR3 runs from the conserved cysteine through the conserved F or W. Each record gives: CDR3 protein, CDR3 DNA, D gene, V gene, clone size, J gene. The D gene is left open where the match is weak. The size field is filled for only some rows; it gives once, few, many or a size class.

cdr3_aa: CASSPKIKKSGRLYGYTF; cdr3_nt: TGCGCCAGCAGCCCAAAGATCAAAAAGAGCGGCAGACTCTATGGCTACACCTTC; d_call: .; v_call: TRBV4-1; clone_size: .; j_call: TRBJ1-2
cdr3_aa: CASSPGGGRDTQYF; cdr3_nt: TGTGCCAGTAGCCCCGGCGGGGGACGAGATACGCAGTATTTT; d_call: TRBD2; v_call: TRBV19; clone_size: .; j_call: TRBJ2-3
cdr3_aa: CASSIGQNQPQHF; cdr3_nt: TGCGCCAGCAGCATAGGACAGAATCAGCCCCAGCATTTT; d_call: .; v_call: TRBV5-1; clone_size: .; j_call: TRBJ1-5
cdr3_aa: CASSQGIGRTGLVYGAEAFF; cdr3_nt: TGCGCCAGCAGCCAAGGGATTGGGAGAACAGGGTTGGTCTACGGCGCTGAAGCTTTCTTT; d_call: .; v_call: TRBV4-1; clone_size: .; j_call: TRBJ1-1
cdr3_aa: CASSIWAGEQPQHF; cdr3_nt: TGTGCCAGTAGTATATGGGCAGGGGAACAGCCCCAGCATTTT; d_call: .; v_call: TRBV19; clone_size: .; j_call: TRBJ1-5
cdr3_aa: CASSLDRNTEAFF; cdr3_nt: TGTGCCAGCAGCTTAGACAGGAACACTGAAGCTTTCTTT; d_call: .; v_call: TRBV7-9; clone_size: .; j_call: TRBJ1-1
cdr3_aa: CASSKNFRLAGSSYNEQFF; cdr3_nt: TGTGCCAGCAGCAAAAACTTTCGACTAGCGGGATCCTCCTACAATGAGCAGTTCTTC; d_call: .; v_call: TRBV21-1; clone_size: .; j_call: TRBJ2-1
cdr3_aa: CASSQDGTRGGDTQYF; cdr3_nt: TGTGCCAGCAGCCAAGACGGGACTAGGGGCGGGGATACGCAGTATTTT; d_call: TRBD2; v_call: TRBV4-2; clone_size: .; j_call: TRBJ2-3
cdr3_aa: CASMTYGAYNSPLHF; cdr3_nt: TGTGCCAGCATGACCTACGGGGCCTATAATTCACCCCTCCACTTT; d_call: .; v_call: TRBV6-5; clone_size: .; j_call: TRBJ1-6
cdr3_aa: CASSSRLAGRNEQFF; cdr3_nt: TGTGCCAGCAGTTCGAGACTAGCGGGAAGGAATGAGCAGTTCTTC; d_call: TRBD2; v_call: TRBV28; clone_size: .; j_call: TRBJ2-1
cdr3_aa: CSIWDRHTEAFF; cdr3_nt: TGCAGCATCTGGGACAGACACACTGAAGCTTTCTTT; d_call: TRBD1; v_call: TRBV29-1; clone_size: few; j_call: TRBJ1-1
cdr3_aa: CASSLQGRGNSPLHF; cdr3_nt: TGTGCCAGTAGTCTTCAGGGGAGAGGTAATTCACCCCTCCACTTT; d_call: .; v_call: TRBV19; clone_size: .; j_call: TRBJ1-6
cdr3_aa: CASSFAPGHNYGYTF; cdr3_nt: TGTGCCAGCAGCTTCGCCCCGGGTCACAACTATGGCTACACCTTC; d_call: .; v_call: TRBV7-9; clone_size: .; j_call: TRBJ1-2
cdr3_aa: CASSQLALLAGEGHEQYF; cdr3_nt: TGTGCCAGCAGCCAACTTGCGTTACTAGCGGGAGAGGGCCACGAGCAGTACTTC; d_call: TRBD2; v_call: TRBV3-1/TRBV3-2; clone_size: .; j_call: TRBJ2-7
cdr3_aa: CASGWARNQPQHF; cdr3_nt: TGTGCCAGCGGCTGGGCCCGGAATCAGCCCCAGCATTTT; d_call: .; v_call: TRBV12-3/TRBV12-4; clone_size: .; j_call: TRBJ1-5
cdr3_aa: CASMVFSGGPYEQFF; cdr3_nt: TGCGCCAGCATGGTATTTTCGGGAGGGCCATATGAGCAGTTCTTC; d_call: TRBD2; v_call: TRBV10-2; clone_size: .; j_call: TRBJ2-1
cdr3_aa: CASSLVQGGDTEAFF; cdr3_nt: TGTGCCAGCAGCTTAGTTCAGGGGGGAGACACTGAAGCTTTCTTT; d_call: TRBD1; v_call: TRBV7-6; clone_size: .; j_call: TRBJ1-1
cdr3_aa: CASSPVPGQGKISSGNTIYF; cdr3_nt: TGTGCCAGCAGCCCCGTTCCGGGACAGGGGAAGATAAGCTCTGGAAACACCATATATTTT; d_call: TRBD1; v_call: TRBV7-3; clone_size: .; j_call: TRBJ1-3
cdr3_aa: CASSARITLTGTYGYTF; cdr3_nt: TGTGCCAGCAGTGCCCGAATTACTCTGACAGGGACCTATGGCTACACCTTC; d_call: TRBD1; v_call: TRBV25-1; clone_size: .; j_call: TRBJ1-2
cdr3_aa: CASSLGPTRNNEQFF; cdr3_nt: TGCGCCAGCAGCTTGGGGCCGACCAGGAACAATGAGCAGTTCTTC; d_call: .; v_call: TRBV5-1; clone_size: .; j_call: TRBJ2-1
cdr3_aa: CASPRGYTF; cdr3_nt: TGTGCCAGCCCCAGGGGCTACACCTTC; d_call: .; v_call: TRBV19; clone_size: .; j_call: TRBJ1-2
cdr3_aa: CAIRDREGNTEAFF; cdr3_nt: TGTGCCATAAGAGACAGGGAAGGGAACACTGAAGCTTTCTTT; d_call: TRBD1; v_call: TRBV10-3; clone_size: .; j_call: TRBJ1-1
cdr3_aa: CAWRTGGTTNEKLFF; cdr3_nt: TGTGCCTGGAGGACGGGGGGAACAACTAATGAAAAACTGTTTTTT; d_call: .; v_call: TRBV30; clone_size: few; j_call: TRBJ1-4
cdr3_aa: CASSQDARREAFF; cdr3_nt: TGCGCCAGCAGCCAAGACGCCCGTCGGGAAGCTTTCTTT; d_call: .; v_call: TRBV4-3; clone_size: .; j_call: TRBJ1-1
cdr3_aa: CASSPTSVLLNEQFF; cdr3_nt: TGTGCCAGCAGTCCGACTAGCGTTCTTCTAAATGAGCAGTTCTTC; d_call: TRBD2; v_call: TRBV6-2/TRBV6-3; clone_size: once; j_call: TRBJ2-1
cdr3_aa: CASSRGTRTSTDTQYF; cdr3_nt: TGCGCCAGCAGCCGCGGGACGAGAACTAGCACAGATACGCAGTATTTT; d_call: .; v_call: TRBV5-1; clone_size: .; j_call: TRBJ2-3
cdr3_aa: CASLPGQGYNEQFF; cdr3_nt: TGTGCCAGCTTACCGGGACAGGGGTACAATGAGCAGTTCTTC; d_call: TRBD1; v_call: TRBV18; clone_size: .; j_call: TRBJ2-1
cdr3_aa: CATSENYSNQPQHF; cdr3_nt: TGTGCCACCAGTGAGAACTATAGCAATCAGCCCCAGCATTTT; d_call: .; v_call: TRBV24-1; clone_size: .; j_call: TRBJ1-5